The following is a TCR beta chain sequence with its context. Its antigen remains unknown. This specimen comes from a study of blood T cells in healthy people across ages. Overall study results and limits: Long-lived donors exceeded aged donors in naive CD4+ cells and diversity. Getting older went along with TCR beta diversity per million T cells dropping roughly linearly.

PCR was performed a second time for about 6 to 12 cycles using a sample-barcoded 5' primer and a J-beta primer mix. Each CDR3 protein gets one entry after TCRdb re-called the 5' RACE reads with MiXCR. The data contain about 800,000 distinct CDR3 sequences, 58% of them singletons. This CDR3 contains 15 residues. Trimming took off 1 base at V and 10 bases at J, with 14 bases between the two ends. Germline-derived CDR1 and CDR2 are LGHNA and YNFKEQ. The sequence was collected from a man aged 30-40 years in good health. The sample comprised blood. This chain connects TRBV4-2 to TRBJ1-6, with a possible D match to TRBD1 (5 bases). CDR3 nucleotide sequence: TGTGCCAGCAGCCAAGTTGGGGGTGAGAGATCACCCCTCCACTTT. It translates to CASSQVGGERSPLHF.